The clone carrying this T cell receptor (beta chain) was seen a handful of times. The sample originates from a study of blood T cell repertoires in COVID-19. Study-level background: The analysed material was cDNA or gDNA that came from T cells, B-cell-depleted T cells, or PBMCs.

Using immunoSEQ multiplex PCR, the repertoire was profiled, and TCRdb retains in-frame clones only, with some absent. The table records fewer than 250,000 clones, around 88% of them present only once. Trimming removed 4 bases from V and 4 bases from J, with 20 bases in between. The length of the CDR3 is 17 residues. Germline V gives CDR1 SEHNR, CDR2 FQNEAQ (reference sequence). The sample comprised PBMCs or T cells enriched from blood (not recorded which). The chain links TRBV7-9 to TRBJ1-3; maybe TRBD1 (6 bases). This TCR was recovered from a woman aged 45-65 years with acute COVID-19. The DNA of the CDR3 is TGTGCCAGCAGCTCAATGGTTGGCGGGGGGCGAGGAAACACCATATATTTT. This sequence encodes CASSSMVGGGRGNTIYF. Combining the CDR3 with reference TRBV7-9 and TRBJ1-3 gives the whole variable domain DTGVSQNPRHKITKRGQNVTFRCDPISEHNRLYWYRQTLGQGPEFLTYFQNEAQLEKSRLLSDRFSAERPKGSFSTLEIQRTEQGDSAMYLCASSSMVGGGRGNTIYFGEGSWLTVV.